The 30 T cell receptor beta chains below were found in one sample sequenced in a study of T-cell reconstitution after alpha-beta-depleted transplantation in children. The library targeted TCRbeta and was prepared with unique molecular identifiers. A single record per CDR3 protein comes from TCRdb applying MiXCR to the PCR reads. The table has around 500,000 distinct CDR3 sequences, around an eighth seen once. The input for sequencing was PBMCs from the stem cell graft donor, taken from the stem cell graft. Receptor source: a human donor who donated a stem cell graft to a child with combined immunodeficiency.

The rearrangement uses TRBV13 and TRBJ2-7, with a possible D match to TRBD1 (6 bases). The CDR3 covers 15 residues. V lost 2 bases and J lost 7, with 18 bases in between. The germline CDR1 and CDR2 sequences are PRHDT and FYEKMQ (reference sequence). The CDR3 DNA reads TGTGCCAGCAGCTTAAGCCCTCCTTACAGGGAAGAGCAGTACTTC. It encodes CASSLSPPYREEQYF.

V is TRBV12-3 or TRBV12-4 and J is TRBJ2-2; D is uncertain. The CDR3 is 16 residues long. Trimming stripped 1 base from V and 5 bases from J, with 14 bases between. This CDR3 is CASSLVGLSLTGELFF. CDR3 DNA: TGTGCCAGCAGTTTAGTCGGGCTAAGCCTTACCGGGGAGCTGTTTTTT.

The chain is built from TRBV25-1 and TRBJ2-1; D call uncertain. Between the trimmed V and J ends, which lost 2 bases and 15 bases, there was a span of 11 bases. CDR1 and CDR2 from the germline V gene are MGHDK and SYGVNS. CDR3 length equals 11 residues. For the CDR3, the DNA is TGTGCCAGCAGTGAAGGGTCTGATTCGTTCTTC. Its protein product is CASSEGSDSFF.

The gene calls are TRBV2 and TRBJ2-1, with D maybe TRBD2 (5 bases). The CDR3 runs 15 residues. Trimming took 6 bases from V and 9 from J, leaving 21 bases between them. Germline-derived CDR1 and CDR2 are SNHLY and FYNNEI. This chain's CDR3 is CASRTIGTRASEQFF. Here the CDR3 DNA reads TGTGCCAGCAGAACCATCGGAACTAGAGCGAGTGAGCAGTTCTTC.

This clonotype was observed a few times. The genes are TRBV7-6 and TRBJ2-5, with 8 bases fitting TRBD2. This CDR3 comprises 16 residues. Germline V CDR1 and CDR2: SGHVS, FNYEAQ. J lost 5 bases, V lost 4 bases, and 12 bases had no gene match. The CDR3 is CASSSLLRGGKETQYF. The CDR3 region has the DNA TGTGCCAGCAGCTCCCTACTACGGGGGGGCAAGGAGACCCAGTACTTC.

The gene calls are TRBV28 and TRBJ2-1; D is unclear. CDR3 length: 16 residues. The germline gives CDR1 MDHEN, CDR2 SYDVKM. V lost 5 bases, J lost 3 bases, and 17 bases lay in between. CDR3 DNA sequence: TGTGCCAGCAGTCCACCTTCCCAAATTAACTACAATGAGCAGTTCTTC. Residues: CASSPPSQINYNEQFF.

This clonotype was seen only a few times. The chain recombines TRBV15 with TRBJ2-7; 7 bases match TRBD1. CDR3 length equals 15 residues. The V gene end was trimmed by 5 bases and the J gene end by 6 bases; junction bases not matched to a gene: 13. Germline loops: CDR1 LNHNV, CDR2 YYDKDF (reference sequence). CDR3 in amino acids: CATSPNLLTGSEQYF. The CDR3 DNA reads TGTGCCACCAGCCCGAATTTACTGACAGGGAGCGAGCAGTACTTC. The full variable domain, in which reference TRBV15 and TRBJ2-7 provide the parts outside the CDR3, is DAMVIQNPRYQVTQFGKPVTLSCSQTLNHNVMYWYQQKSSQAPKLLFHYYDKDFNNEADTPDNFQSRRPNTSFCFLDIRSPGLGDTAMYLCATSPNLLTGSEQYFGPGTRLTVT.

V gene TRBV5-6 combines with J gene TRBJ1-3, with a tentative D call TRBD1 (6 bases). Trimming stripped 1 base from V and 4 bases from J, with 18 bases between. From germline, CDR1 is SGHDT and CDR2 YYEEEE. The CDR3 consists of 17 residues. The chain's CDR3 is CASSLHPGTPTGNTIYF. In DNA form, the CDR3 reads TGTGCCAGCAGCTTGCACCCCGGGACACCAACGGGAAACACCATATATTTT.

There are many counts of this clonotype. This chain links TRBV25-1 with TRBJ2-1; 11 bases map to TRBD2. The J segment lost 3 bases and the V segment lost 10 bases, leaving 2 bases of the junction unmatched. The CDR3 is 13 residues long. CDR1 is MGHDK, CDR2 SYGVNS, per germline. The CDR3 spells CATTSGVYNEQFF. In DNA, the CDR3 is TGTGCCACGACTAGCGGGGTCTACAATGAGCAGTTCTTC.

This clonotype showed up just a few times. The chain joins TRBV4-2 to TRBJ2-7, with TRBD2 identical over 8 bases. The CDR3 has 16 amino acids. V trimming: 0 bases; J trimming: 4 bases; junction bases outside the gene matches: 8. Germline V gives CDR1 LGHNA, CDR2 YNFKEQ. The CDR3 sequence is CASSQEQGGGPYEQYF. The DNA for the CDR3 is TGTGCCAGCAGCCAAGAACAGGGCGGGGGGCCTTACGAGCAGTACTTC.

This clonotype was picked up many times. The gene calls are TRBV9 and TRBJ2-2; weak D call: TRBD2 (5 bases). The CDR3 is 14 amino acids. Trimming left V 4 bases short and J 4 bases short, with 11 bases between. In germline, CDR1 is SGDLS, CDR2 YYNGEE. CDR3 residues: CASSPRTRTGELFF. For the CDR3, the DNA is TGTGCCAGCAGCCCAAGGACTCGCACCGGGGAGCTGTTTTTT. Using reference TRBV9 and TRBJ2-2 for the parts outside the CDR3, the full variable domain is DSGVTQTPKHLITATGQRVTLRCSPRSGDLSVYWYQQSLDQGLQFLIQYYNGEERAKGNILERFSAQQFPDLHSELNLSSLELGDSALYFCASSPRTRTGELFFGEGSRLTVL.

This chain joins TRBV6-5 and TRBJ2-5; 12 bases match TRBD1. Germline V gene lookup returns CDR1 MNHEY and CDR2 SVGAGI. V shed 4 bases, J shed 4 bases, and the junction held 4 bases outside the gene matches. CDR3 size: 15 residues. The CDR3 protein is CASSSGTGGVETQYF. DNA for the CDR3: TGTGCCAGCAGTTCCGGGACAGGGGGCGTAGAGACCCAGTACTTC.

The chain recombines TRBV7-2 with TRBJ1-6; D call uncertain. Germline-derived CDR1 and CDR2 are SGHTA and FQGNSA. V was cut by 1 base and J by 6 bases, with 13 bases left in between. The CDR3 is 16 amino acids. The CDR3 here is CASSLVGENANSPLHF. The DNA of the CDR3 is TGTGCCAGCAGCTTAGTGGGAGAAAACGCTAATTCACCCCTCCACTTT.

This clonotype has just a few counts. The chain recombines TRBV24-1 with TRBJ2-2, with D tentatively TRBD1 (6 bases). V was shortened by 4 bases and J by 2 bases, with 13 bases between the two germline ends. This CDR3 is built from 16 residues. The germline CDR1 and CDR2 sequences are KGHDR and SFDVKD. CDR3 region: CATSDPRQANTGELFF. The CDR3 nucleotides read TGTGCCACCAGTGACCCCAGACAGGCCAACACCGGGGAGCTGTTTTTT.

This clonotype was observed a few times. The V gene is TRBV12-3 or TRBV12-4, the J gene TRBJ2-1, with 10 bases lining up with TRBD2. The ends lost 6 bases at V and 3 bases at J; junction bases unmatched: 8. The CDR3 has 16 residues. The CDR3 nucleotides read TGTGCCAGCAGCTCCTCTAGCGGGGGAGGCTACAATGAGCAGTTCTTC. Translation: CASSSSSGGGYNEQFF.

CDR3 sequence reads: CASSYRENSNQETQYF. Here the CDR3 DNA reads TGTGCCAGCAGCTACCGCGAAAATAGCAATCAAGAGACCCAGTACTTC. V usage is TRBV7-6 and J usage is TRBJ2-5, with D uncertain. Looked up from germline, CDR1 is SGHVS and CDR2 is FNYEAQ. Trimming cost V 4 bases and J 2 bases, with 17 bases left between them. CDR3 size: 16 residues.

This sequence joins TRBV24-1 and TRBJ2-7, with 9 bases lining up with TRBD1. CDR3 length: 14 amino acids. Germline V CDR1 and CDR2: KGHDR, SFDVKD. V lost 3 bases and J lost 6; bases outside the gene matches: 5. CDR3 nucleotide sequence: TGTGCCACCAGTGATATTGGACAGGGGAGCGAGCAGTACTTC. This gives the protein CATSDIGQGSEQYF.

This chain uses TRBV28 with TRBJ2-7; 8 nucleotides agree with TRBD1. The CDR3 has 16 amino acids. CDR1 is MDHEN, CDR2 SYDVKM, per germline. Trimming at V came to 5 bases and at J to 5 bases, leaving 14 bases not matched to a gene. The CDR3 is CASSPPRGPRVDEQYF. In nucleotides, the CDR3 is TGTGCCAGCAGTCCACCCAGGGGGCCACGGGTCGACGAGCAGTACTTC.

This clonotype was seen at least ten times. This chain uses TRBV20-1 with TRBJ2-7; D may be TRBD1 or TRBD2 (5 bases each). This CDR3 comprises 13 residues. V lost 6 bases to trimming and J lost 7 bases, with 19 bases between them. Germline CDR1 reads DFQATT; CDR2 reads SNEGSKA (reference sequence). The CDR3 sequence is CSAETGPWGEQYF. CDR3 nucleotide sequence: TGCAGTGCGGAGACGGGACCCTGGGGGGAGCAGTACTTC.

V and J are TRBV9 and TRBJ2-1; either TRBD1 or TRBD2 may fit D (6 bases each). Germline CDR1 SGDLS, CDR2 YYNGEE. The CDR3 runs to 15 residues. Trimming cost V 3 bases and J 4 bases, with 14 bases left between them. The CDR3 coding sequence is TGTGCCAGCAGCGCCCGGGGCGGGACATACAATGAGCAGTTCTTC. Translated: CASSARGGTYNEQFF.

At least ten counts were recorded for this clonotype. This chain joins TRBV25-1 and TRBJ2-2, with D possibly being TRBD1 or TRBD2 (5 bases each). Germline V CDR1 and CDR2: MGHDK, SYGVNS. CDR3 length: 13 residues. Deletions cut 8 bases from V and 4 bases from J, with 11 bases between. In DNA, the CDR3 is TGTGCCAGCGGCCGGGACGGCACCGGGGAGCTGTTTTTT. Translation: CASGRDGTGELFF. Using reference TRBV25-1 and TRBJ2-2 for the parts outside the CDR3, the full variable domain is EADIYQTPRYLVIGTGKKITLECSQTMGHDKMYWYQQDPGMELHLIHYSYGVNSTEKGDLSSESTVSRIRTEHFPLTLESARPSHTSQYLCASGRDGTGELFFGEGSRLTVL.

The J gene is TRBJ2-7, the V gene TRBV12-3 or TRBV12-4, with TRBD2 matching 13 bases. J gave up 6 bases and V 5 bases, and 7 bases lay outside the gene matches. The CDR3 loop spans 15 amino acids. The CDR3 is CASSPTSGRAREQYF. The DNA of the CDR3 is TGTGCCAGCAGTCCCACTAGCGGGAGGGCCCGCGAGCAGTACTTC.

This chain connects TRBV20-1 to TRBJ2-7; 11 bases fit TRBD2. This CDR3 spans 17 amino acids. Germline loops: CDR1 DFQATT, CDR2 SNEGSKA (reference sequence). V shed 1 base and J 3 bases; nucleotides not matched to a gene: 11. For the CDR3, the DNA is TGCAGTGCTAGAGTGGGGATTAGCGGGAGGGCACGCTACGAGCAGTACTTC. Its protein is CSARVGISGRARYEQYF.

This clonotype has at least ten counts. The chain uses TRBV9 and TRBJ2-1; 9 bases are a match to TRBD2. The CDR3 is 13 residues long. Per germline, CDR1 SGDLS and CDR2 YYNGEE. Trimming removed 5 bases from V and 4 bases from J; junction bases left unmatched: 1. This chain's CDR3 is CASSSGGYNEQFF. For the CDR3, the DNA is TGTGCCAGCAGTAGCGGGGGTTACAATGAGCAGTTCTTC.

This chain connects TRBV11-1 to TRBJ1-1; D might be TRBD1 (6 bases). The germline V and J ends were trimmed by 7 bases and 1 base, with 28 bases remaining between them. CDR3 size: 19 residues. Germline CDR1 and CDR2: SGHAT and FQDESV (reference sequence). CDR3 DNA: TGTGCCAGCAATCTTGCTTATGGGTGGGGGGCAAGAGGGAACACTGAAGCTTTCTTT. It is translated as CASNLAYGWGARGNTEAFF.

This clonotype was seen repeatedly, ten times or more. The V gene is TRBV12-5, the J gene TRBJ2-1; TRBD1 agrees at 8 bases. CDR1 and CDR2 from the germline V gene are LGHNT and FRNRAP. Trimming at V came to 5 bases and at J to 0 bases, leaving 6 bases not matched to a gene. The CDR3 consists of 16 residues. The CDR3 loop is CASGPPGTGSYNEQFF. CDR3 in DNA: TGTGCTAGTGGTCCCCCCGGGACAGGCTCCTACAATGAGCAGTTCTTC.

CDR3 bases: TGTGCCAGCAGTTACTCGATGGGGGGAAGTCAGCCCCAGCATTTT. Translated, it gives CASSYSMGGSQPQHF. The chain combines TRBV6-5 with TRBJ1-5; tentative D call: TRBD1 (5 bases). V was trimmed by 0 bases and J by 6 bases, leaving 12 bases between them. The germline V gene encodes CDR1 MNHEY and CDR2 SVGAGI. CDR3 size: 15 residues.

This clonotype has more than one count but fewer than ten. The V call is TRBV6-2 or TRBV6-3, the J call TRBJ2-2; tentatively, D is TRBD2 (5 bases). The CDR3 totals 14 residues. The V end was cut by 7 bases, the J end by 3 bases, with 12 bases between. The germline CDR1 and CDR2 sequences are MNHEY and SVGEGT. This chain's CDR3 is CASKGSVDTGELFF. The CDR3 DNA reads TGTGCCAGCAAGGGTAGCGTGGACACCGGGGAGCTGTTTTTT.

This clonotype turned up a few times. V gene TRBV20-1 combines with J gene TRBJ1-4, with unresolved D. V was shortened by 6 bases and J by 5 bases, with 19 bases between the two germline ends. Per germline, CDR1 DFQATT and CDR2 SNEGSKA (reference sequence). The CDR3 is made up of 15 amino acids. This chain's CDR3 is CSARGSRGDNEKLFF. The CDR3 nucleotides read TGCAGTGCCCGAGGGAGTCGGGGAGACAATGAAAAACTGTTTTTT.

The rearrangement joins TRBV4-2 to TRBJ2-1; 15 bases align to TRBD2. Germline CDR1 and CDR2: LGHNA and YNFKEQ. Germline trimming cut 3 bases from V and 2 bases from J; bases unmatched to any gene: 14. The CDR3 sequence is 21 residues long. CDR3: CASSQRGAGLAGGRTYNEQFF. DNA for the CDR3: TGTGCCAGCAGCCAGCGGGGGGCGGGACTAGCGGGGGGAAGGACCTACAATGAGCAGTTCTTC.